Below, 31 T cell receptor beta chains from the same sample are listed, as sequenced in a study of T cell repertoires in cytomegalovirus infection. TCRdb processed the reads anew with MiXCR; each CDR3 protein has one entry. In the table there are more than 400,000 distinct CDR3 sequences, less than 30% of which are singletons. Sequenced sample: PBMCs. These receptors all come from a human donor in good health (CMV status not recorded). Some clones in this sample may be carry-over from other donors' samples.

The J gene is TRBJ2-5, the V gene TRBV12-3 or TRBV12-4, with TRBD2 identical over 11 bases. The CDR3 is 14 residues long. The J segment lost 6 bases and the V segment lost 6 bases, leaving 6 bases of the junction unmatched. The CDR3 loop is CASSKLAGEKTQYF. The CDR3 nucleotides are TGTGCCAGCAGCAAACTAGCGGGAGAAAAGACCCAGTACTTC.

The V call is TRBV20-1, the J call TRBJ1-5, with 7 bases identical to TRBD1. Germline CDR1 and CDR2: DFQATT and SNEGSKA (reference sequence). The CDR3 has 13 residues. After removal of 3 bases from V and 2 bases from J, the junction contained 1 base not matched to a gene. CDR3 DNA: TGCAGTGCTAGCGGACAGGGCAATCAGCCCCAGCATTTT. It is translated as CSASGQGNQPQHF.

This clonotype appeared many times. DNA of the CDR3: TGTGCCAGCAGTAACCAATGGGACACTGAAGCTTTCTTT. Translating it yields CASSNQWDTEAFF. The V call is TRBV12-3 or TRBV12-4, the J call TRBJ1-1; D gene uncertain. The CDR3 runs to 13 residues. Trimming removed 5 bases from V and 3 bases from J, with 10 bases in between.

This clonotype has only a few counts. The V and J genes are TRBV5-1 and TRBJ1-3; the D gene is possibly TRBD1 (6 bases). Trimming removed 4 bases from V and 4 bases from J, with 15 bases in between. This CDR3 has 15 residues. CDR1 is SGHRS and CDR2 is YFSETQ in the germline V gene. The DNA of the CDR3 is TGCGCCAGCAGCCCGGACGGACAGAAAGGAAACACCATATATTTT. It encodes CASSPDGQKGNTIYF.

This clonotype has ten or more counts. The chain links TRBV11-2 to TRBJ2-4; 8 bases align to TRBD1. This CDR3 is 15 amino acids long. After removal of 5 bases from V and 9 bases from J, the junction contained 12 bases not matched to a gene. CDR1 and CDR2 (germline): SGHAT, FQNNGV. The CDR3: CASSGGTGRMVIQYF. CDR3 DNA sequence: TGTGCCAGCAGCGGAGGGACAGGACGAATGGTCATTCAGTACTTC.

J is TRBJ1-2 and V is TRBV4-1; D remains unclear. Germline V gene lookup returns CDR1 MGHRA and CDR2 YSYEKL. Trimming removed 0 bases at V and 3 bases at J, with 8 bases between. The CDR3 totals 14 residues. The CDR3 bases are TGCGCCAGCAGCCAAGATAGCCAGGACTATGGCTACACCTTC. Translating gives CASSQDSQDYGYTF.

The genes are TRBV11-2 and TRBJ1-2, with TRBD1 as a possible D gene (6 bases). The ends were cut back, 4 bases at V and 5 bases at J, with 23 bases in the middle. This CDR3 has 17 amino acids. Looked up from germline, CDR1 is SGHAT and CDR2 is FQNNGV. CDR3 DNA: TGTGCCAGCAGCTCAATCCACAGAACAGGGTTCGGGTATGGCTACACCTTC. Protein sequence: CASSSIHRTGFGYGYTF.

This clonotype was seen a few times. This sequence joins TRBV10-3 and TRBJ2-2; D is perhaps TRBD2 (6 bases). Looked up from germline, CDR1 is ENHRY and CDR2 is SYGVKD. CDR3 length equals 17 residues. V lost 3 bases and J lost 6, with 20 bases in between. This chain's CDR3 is CAISDPRTTRQAGELFF. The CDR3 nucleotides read TGTGCCATCAGTGACCCCCGGACTACAAGGCAGGCCGGGGAGCTGTTTTTT.

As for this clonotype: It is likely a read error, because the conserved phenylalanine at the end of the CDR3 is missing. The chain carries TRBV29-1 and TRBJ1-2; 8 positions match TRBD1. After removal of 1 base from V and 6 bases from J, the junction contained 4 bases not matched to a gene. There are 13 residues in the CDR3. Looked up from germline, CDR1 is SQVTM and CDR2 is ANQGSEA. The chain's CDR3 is CSVEAQGANGYTC. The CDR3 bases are TGCAGCGTTGAAGCCCAGGGGGCGAATGGCTACACCTGC.

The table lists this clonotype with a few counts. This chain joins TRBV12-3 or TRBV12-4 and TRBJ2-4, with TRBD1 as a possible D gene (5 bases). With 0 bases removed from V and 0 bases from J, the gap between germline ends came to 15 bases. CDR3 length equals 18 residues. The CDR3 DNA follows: TGTGCCAGCAGTTTAGCAGGGGCCCAGGGTACAGCCAAAAACATTCAGTACTTC. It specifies CASSLAGAQGTAKNIQYF.

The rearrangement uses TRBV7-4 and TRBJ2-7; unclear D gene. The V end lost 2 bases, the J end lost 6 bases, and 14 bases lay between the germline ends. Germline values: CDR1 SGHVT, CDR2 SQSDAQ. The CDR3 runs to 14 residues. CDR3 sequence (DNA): TGTGCCAGCAGCTTAATGGCAGCCAACTCCGAGCAGTACTTC. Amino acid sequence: CASSLMAANSEQYF.

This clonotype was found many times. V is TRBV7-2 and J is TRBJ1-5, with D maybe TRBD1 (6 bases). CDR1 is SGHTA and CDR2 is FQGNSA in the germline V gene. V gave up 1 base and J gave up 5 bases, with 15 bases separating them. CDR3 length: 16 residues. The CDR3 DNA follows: TGTGCCAGCAGCTTAGTGCCAGGGGTCCGGGATCAGCCCCAGCATTTT. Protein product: CASSLVPGVRDQPQHF.

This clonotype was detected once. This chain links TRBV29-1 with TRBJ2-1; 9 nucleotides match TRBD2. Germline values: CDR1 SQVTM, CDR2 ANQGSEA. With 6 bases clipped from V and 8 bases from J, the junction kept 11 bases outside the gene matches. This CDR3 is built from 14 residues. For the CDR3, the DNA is TGCAGCGTGGTGACCGGGACTAGCATCGATGAGCAGTTCTTC. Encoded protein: CSVVTGTSIDEQFF.

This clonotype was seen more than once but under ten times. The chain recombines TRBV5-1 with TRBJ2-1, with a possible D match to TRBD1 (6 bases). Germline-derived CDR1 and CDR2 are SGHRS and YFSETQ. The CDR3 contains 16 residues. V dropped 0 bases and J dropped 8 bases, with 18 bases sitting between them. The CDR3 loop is CASSLERGGEGDEQFF. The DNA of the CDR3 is TGCGCCAGCAGCTTGGAGCGCGGCGGAGAGGGGGATGAGCAGTTCTTC.

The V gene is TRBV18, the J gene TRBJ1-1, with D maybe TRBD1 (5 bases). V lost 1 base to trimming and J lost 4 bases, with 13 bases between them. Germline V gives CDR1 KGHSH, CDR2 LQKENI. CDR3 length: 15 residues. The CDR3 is CASSPRGDGGTEAFF. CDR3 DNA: TGTGCCAGCTCACCACGGGGGGATGGAGGCACTGAAGCTTTCTTT.

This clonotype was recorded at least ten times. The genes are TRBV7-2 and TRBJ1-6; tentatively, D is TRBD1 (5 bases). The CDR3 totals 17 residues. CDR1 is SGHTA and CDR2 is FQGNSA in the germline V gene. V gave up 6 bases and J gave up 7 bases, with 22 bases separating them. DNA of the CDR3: TGTGCCAGCAGATGGGACTTACCGGCAAAGTTGAATTCACCCCTCCACTTT. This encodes CASRWDLPAKLNSPLHF.

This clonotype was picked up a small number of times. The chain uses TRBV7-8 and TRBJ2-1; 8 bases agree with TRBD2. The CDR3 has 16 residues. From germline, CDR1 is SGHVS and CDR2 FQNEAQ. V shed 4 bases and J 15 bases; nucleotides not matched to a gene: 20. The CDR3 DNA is TGTGCCAGCAGCTCACCGGGGTTGGGTCTAGCGGGTCGCGCGTTCTTC. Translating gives CASSSPGLGLAGRAFF.

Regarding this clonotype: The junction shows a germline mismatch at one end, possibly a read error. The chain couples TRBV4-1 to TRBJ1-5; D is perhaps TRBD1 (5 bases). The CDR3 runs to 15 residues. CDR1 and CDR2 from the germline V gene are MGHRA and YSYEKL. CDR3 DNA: TGTGCCAGCAGTACCGGGGGGGTCGGGCGTCAGCCCCAGCATTTT. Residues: CASSTGGVGRQPQHF.

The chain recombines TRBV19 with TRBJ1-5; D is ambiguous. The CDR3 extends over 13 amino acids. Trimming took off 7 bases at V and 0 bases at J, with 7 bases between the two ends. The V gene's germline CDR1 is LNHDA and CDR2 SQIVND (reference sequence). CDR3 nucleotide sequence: TGTGCCAGTAAGGGCAGTAGCAATCAGCCCCAGCATTTT. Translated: CASKGSSNQPQHF.

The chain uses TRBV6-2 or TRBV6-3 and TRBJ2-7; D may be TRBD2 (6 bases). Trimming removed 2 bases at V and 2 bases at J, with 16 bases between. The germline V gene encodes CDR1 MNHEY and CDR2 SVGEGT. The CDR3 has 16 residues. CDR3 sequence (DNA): TGTGCCAGCAGTTACCCGGGGAGGCGGCAGACCTACGAGCAGTACTTC. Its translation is CASSYPGRRQTYEQYF.

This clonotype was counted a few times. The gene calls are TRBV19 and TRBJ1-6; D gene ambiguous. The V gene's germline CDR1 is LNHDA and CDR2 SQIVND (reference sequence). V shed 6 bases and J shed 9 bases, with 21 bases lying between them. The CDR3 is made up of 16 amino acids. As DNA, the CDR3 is TGTGCCAGTAGAAAATCAACCGGGTCAGATTTTTCACCCCTCCACTTT. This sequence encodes CASRKSTGSDFSPLHF.

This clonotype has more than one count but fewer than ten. In DNA form, the CDR3 reads TGTGCTACCGGGATCTCCCCCTACAATGAGCAGTTCTTC. Its protein product is CATGISPYNEQFF. V and J are TRBV27 and TRBJ2-1, with D perhaps matching TRBD2 (5 bases). Germline V gives CDR1 MNHEY, CDR2 SMNVEV (reference sequence). This CDR3 has 13 residues.

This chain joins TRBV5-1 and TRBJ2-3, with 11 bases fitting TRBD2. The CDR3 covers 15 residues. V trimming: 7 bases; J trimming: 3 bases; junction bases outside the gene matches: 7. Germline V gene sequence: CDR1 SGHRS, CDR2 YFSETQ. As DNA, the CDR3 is TGCGCCAGCTCAATACTAGCGGGAGCAACAGATACGCAGTATTTT. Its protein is CASSILAGATDTQYF.

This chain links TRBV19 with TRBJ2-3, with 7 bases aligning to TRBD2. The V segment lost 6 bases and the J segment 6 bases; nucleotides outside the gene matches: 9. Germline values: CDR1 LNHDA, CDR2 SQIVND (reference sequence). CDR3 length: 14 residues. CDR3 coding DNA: TGTGCCAGTAGGCGGGAGTCACAGTCGGATACGCAGTATTTT. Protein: CASRRESQSDTQYF.

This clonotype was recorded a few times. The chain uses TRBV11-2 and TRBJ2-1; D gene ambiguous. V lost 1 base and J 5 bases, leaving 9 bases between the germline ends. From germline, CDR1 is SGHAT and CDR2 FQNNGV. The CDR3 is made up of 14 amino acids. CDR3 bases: TGTGCCAGCAGCTTAGCGGGTTTTAACAATGAGCAGTTCTTC. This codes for CASSLAGFNNEQFF.

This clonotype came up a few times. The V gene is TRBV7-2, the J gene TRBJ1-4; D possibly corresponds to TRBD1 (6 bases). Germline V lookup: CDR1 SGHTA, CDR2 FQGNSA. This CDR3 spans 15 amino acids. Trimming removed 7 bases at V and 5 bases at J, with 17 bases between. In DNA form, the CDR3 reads TGTGCCAGCACCCCGACGGGGGGGCAGAATGAAAAACTGTTTTTT. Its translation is CASTPTGGQNEKLFF.

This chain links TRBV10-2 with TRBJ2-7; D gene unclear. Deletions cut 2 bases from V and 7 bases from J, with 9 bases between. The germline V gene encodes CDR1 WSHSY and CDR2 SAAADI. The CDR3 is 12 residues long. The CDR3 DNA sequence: TGCGCCAGCAGTGAGGTGTCCCGGGAGCAGTACGTC. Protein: CASSEVSREQYV.

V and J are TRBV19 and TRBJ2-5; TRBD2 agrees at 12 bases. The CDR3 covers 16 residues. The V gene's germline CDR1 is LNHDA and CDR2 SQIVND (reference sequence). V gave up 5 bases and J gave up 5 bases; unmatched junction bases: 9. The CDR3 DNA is TGTGCCAGTAGTGTGACTAGCGGGAGTGGAATGGAGACCCAGTACTTC. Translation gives CASSVTSGSGMETQYF.

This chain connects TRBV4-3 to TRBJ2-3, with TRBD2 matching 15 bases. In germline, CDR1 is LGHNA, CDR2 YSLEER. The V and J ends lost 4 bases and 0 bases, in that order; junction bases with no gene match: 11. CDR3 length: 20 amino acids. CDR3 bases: TGCGCCAGCAGCCGATCCTTAGGGACTAGCGGGAGGACAAGCACAGATACGCAGTATTTT. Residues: CASSRSLGTSGRTSTDTQYF.

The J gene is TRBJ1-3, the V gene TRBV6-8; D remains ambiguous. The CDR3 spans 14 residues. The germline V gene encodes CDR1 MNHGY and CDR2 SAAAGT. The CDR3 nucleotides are TGTACTACAAAACGAGGGTTCTCTGGAAACACCATATATTTT. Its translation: CTTKRGFSGNTIYF.

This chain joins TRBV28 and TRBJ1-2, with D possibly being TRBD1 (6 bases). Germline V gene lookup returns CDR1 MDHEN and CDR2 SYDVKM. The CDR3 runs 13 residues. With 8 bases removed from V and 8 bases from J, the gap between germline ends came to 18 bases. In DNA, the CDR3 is TGTGCCAGCGAGGGCCAAGGGGGTAACGGCTACACCTTC. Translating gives CASEGQGGNGYTF.